The present entry profiles one T cell receptor beta chain with its context. The table came from immunoSEQ multiplex PCR; TCRdb's copy has only in-frame clones and leaves some out. The top ten clones hold about 3% of a sample with 150,000 to 200,000 clones, around two thirds of them seen once. This record belongs to a study of blood T cell repertoires in COVID-19. Study background: Collection of acute and convalescent COVID-19 samples took place in the United States, Italy and Spain. T cells, B-cell-depleted T cells, or PBMCs supplied cDNA or gDNA.

Material for sequencing was peripheral blood. The TCR comes from a woman aged 80 or over with acute or convalescent COVID-19.

CDR3 loop: CASSQEVLGNEQFF. CDR3 DNA: TGTGCCAGCAGCCAAGAAGTCCTAGGCAATGAGCAGTTCTTC. The chain carries TRBV3-1 (or the pseudogene TRBV3-2) and TRBJ2-1; D gene unclear. Trimming took off 0 bases at V and 6 bases at J, with 9 bases between the two ends. CDR1 and CDR2 (germline): LGHDT, YNNKEL (reference sequence). The CDR3 extends over 14 amino acids.